This T cell receptor beta chain was found in a study of metastatic and nonmetastatic thyroid tumors. Study details: Across blood and tumor or nodule tissue, repertoires from malignant and benign thyroid patients were compared with one another.

Per the original data handling: CDR3 differences across clinicopathological groups were used to build a distant-metastasis classifier for papillary thyroid cancer. Via MiXCR, TCRdb re-called the PCR reads. The V and J calls shown here were made by TCRdb, not taken from the authors' results. Here the sample spans roughly 15,000 clones, 30% to 40% being singletons. Before thyroid surgery, none of the patients had received any treatment. V gave up 3 bases and J gave up 0 bases, with 15 bases separating them. The CDR3 runs 16 residues. The germline V gene has CDR1 DFQATT and CDR2 SNEGSKA (reference sequence). The study, taken as a whole, reports: Reported TCR beta diversity, measured in blood and tumor, was significantly higher for malignant thyroid tumors than for benign nodules.

This clone is termed medium-sized. Its target is not known. The rearrangement uses TRBV20-1 and TRBJ1-3; a weak D match, TRBD1 (6 bases). This TCR came from a female donor with papillary thyroid cancer or a benign thyroid nodule (not recorded which). Some clones in this sample may be carry-over from other donors' samples. The sequenced sample consisted of tumor tissue. The DNA for the CDR3 is TGCAGTGCTAGGAGCCCCACAGGGCGCTCTGGAAACACCATATATTTT. Protein sequence: CSARSPTGRSGNTIYF.